These 2 T cell receptor beta chains were all obtained from the same sample, sequenced in a study of early T cells in non-severe SARS-CoV-2 infection. MiXCR, applied by TCRdb to the 5' RACE reads, yields one record per CDR3 protein. The profile covers around 75,000 distinct CDR3 sequences, with roughly 8.7% appearing a single time and 5.9% taken by the ten largest. Sequences were obtained from whole blood. The receptors shown here come from an adult who was a healthcare worker with PCR-confirmed SARS-CoV-2 infection or an uninfected control (not recorded which).

This clonotype turned up a few times. The chain has TRBV11-3 and TRBJ2-5, with 8 nucleotides matching TRBD2. This CDR3 contains 15 residues. V was pared by 3 bases and J by 1 base, with 4 bases of the junction left unmatched. Germline values: CDR1 SGHNT, CDR2 YENEEA. Here the CDR3 DNA reads TGTGCCAGCAGCTTGAGCGGGAGACGCCAAGAGACCCAGTACTTC. This encodes CASSLSGRRQETQYF.

This clonotype was detected ten times or more. This chain joins TRBV19 and TRBJ1-5; perhaps TRBD1 as D (6 bases). The germline gives CDR1 LNHDA, CDR2 SQIVND (reference sequence). The V end lost 7 bases, the J end lost 7 bases, and 20 bases lay between the germline ends. The CDR3 is 15 amino acids. In nucleotides, the CDR3 is TGTGCCAGTATAAGTACCGGGGGGCGCCCCCAGCCCCAGCATTTT. Protein sequence: CASISTGGRPQPQHF. The full variable domain, rest sourced from reference TRBV19 and TRBJ1-5, is DGGITQSPKYLFRKEGQNVTLSCEQNLNHDAMYWYRQDPGQGLRLIYYSQIVNDFQKGDIAEGYSVSREKKESFPLTVTSAQKNPTAFYLCASISTGGRPQPQHFGDGTRLSIL.